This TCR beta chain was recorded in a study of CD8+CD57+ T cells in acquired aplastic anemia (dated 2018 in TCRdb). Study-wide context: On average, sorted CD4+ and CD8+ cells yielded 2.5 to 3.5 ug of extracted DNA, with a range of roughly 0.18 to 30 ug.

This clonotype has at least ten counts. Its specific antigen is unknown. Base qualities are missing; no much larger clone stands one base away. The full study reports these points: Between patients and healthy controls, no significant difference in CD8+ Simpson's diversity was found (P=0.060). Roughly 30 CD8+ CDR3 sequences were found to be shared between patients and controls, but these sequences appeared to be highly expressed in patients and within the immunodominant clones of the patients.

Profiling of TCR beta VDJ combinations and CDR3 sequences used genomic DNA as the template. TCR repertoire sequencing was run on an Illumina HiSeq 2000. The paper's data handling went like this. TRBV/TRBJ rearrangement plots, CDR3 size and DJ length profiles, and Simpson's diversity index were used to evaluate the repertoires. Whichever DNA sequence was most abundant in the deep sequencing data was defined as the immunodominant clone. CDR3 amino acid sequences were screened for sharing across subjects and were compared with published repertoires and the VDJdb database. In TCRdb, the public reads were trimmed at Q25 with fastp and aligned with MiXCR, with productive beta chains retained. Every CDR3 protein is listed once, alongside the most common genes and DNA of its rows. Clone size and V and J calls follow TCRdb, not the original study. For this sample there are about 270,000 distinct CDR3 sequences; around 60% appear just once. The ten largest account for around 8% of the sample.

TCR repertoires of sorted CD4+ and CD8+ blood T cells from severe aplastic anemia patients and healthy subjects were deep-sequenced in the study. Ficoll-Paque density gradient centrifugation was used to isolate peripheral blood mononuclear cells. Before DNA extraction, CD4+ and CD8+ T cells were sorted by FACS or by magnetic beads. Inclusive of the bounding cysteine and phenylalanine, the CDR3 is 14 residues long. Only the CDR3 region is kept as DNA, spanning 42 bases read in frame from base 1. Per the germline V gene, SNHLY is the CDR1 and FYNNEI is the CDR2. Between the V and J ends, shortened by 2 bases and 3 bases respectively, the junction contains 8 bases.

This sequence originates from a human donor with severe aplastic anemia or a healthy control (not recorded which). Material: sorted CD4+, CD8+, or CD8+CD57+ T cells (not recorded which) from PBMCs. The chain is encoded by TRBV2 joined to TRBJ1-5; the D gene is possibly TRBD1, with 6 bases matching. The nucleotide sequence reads TGTGCCAGCAGTGAAAGACAGGACAATCAGCCCCAGCATTTT. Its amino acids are CASSERQDNQPQHF.